Listed below are T cell receptor beta chains from one sample, sequenced in a study of blood T cell repertoires in COVID-19. Sequencing was performed with immunoSEQ multiplex PCR; in TCRdb, only in-frame clones are kept and a portion is missing. The sample includes 350,000 to 550,000 clones, roughly 90% of them seen just once. Material for sequencing was peripheral blood. These receptors were taken from a woman aged 25-40 years with acute or convalescent COVID-19. Each CDR3 is given with its conserved first and last residue. The order of the fields is V gene, clone size, D gene, J gene, CDR3 DNA, CDR3 protein. The D gene is left open where the match is weak. Not every row has a clone size; where given, it reads once, few, many or a size class.

>TRBV6-1|-|-|TRBJ1-3
TGTGCCAGCAGTGAAGGGGAGACAGGCTCTGGAAACACCATATATTTT
CASSEGETGSGNTIYF
>TRBV11-3|-|TRBD2|TRBJ2-3
TGTGCCAGCAGCCCGCGGGGGGACCACACAGATACGCAGTATTTT
CASSPRGDHTDTQYF
>TRBV7-8|-|-|TRBJ2-2
TGTGCCAGCAGCTTAGGGTTGAGGCCTGGGAACACCGGGGAGCTGTTTTTT
CASSLGLRPGNTGELFF
>TRBV28|-|TRBD1|TRBJ2-7
TGTGCCAGCAGTTCCCGTAGCGGGACAGGGGAAGACTGGCAGTACTTC
CASSSRSGTGEDWQYF
>TRBV6-4|-|TRBD1|TRBJ1-5
TGTGCCAGCAGTCGGACAGGGGGCCAGCCCCAGCATTTT
CASSRTGGQPQHF
>TRBV25-1|few|-|TRBJ2-2
TGTGCCAGCAGTGAATGGGCGACCCCACCCGGGGAGCTGTTTTTT
CASSEWATPPGELFF
>TRBV6-2/TRBV6-3|-|-|TRBJ2-7
TGTGCCAGCAGTTATATCGGGGGCTCCTACGAGCAGTACTTC
CASSYIGGSYEQYF
>TRBV6-5|-|TRBD2|TRBJ2-3
TGTGCCAGCCTAGCGGAGAGCACAGATACGCAGTATTTT
CASLAESTDTQYF
>TRBV4-2|-|TRBD1|TRBJ1-2
TGTGCCAGCAGTCAAATGACAGGGGGATCTTATGGCTACACCTTC
CASSQMTGGSYGYTF
>TRBV6-6|-|-|TRBJ1-5
TGTGCCAGCAGTCTTAATAGCAATCAGCCCCAGCATTTT
CASSLNSNQPQHF
>TRBV7-3|-|-|TRBJ1-4
TGTGCCAGCAGCTTAAAATACCCCCCCAGGACAACTAATGAAAAACTGTTTTTT
CASSLKYPPRTTNEKLFF
>TRBV9|-|TRBD2|TRBJ2-1
TGTGCCAGCAGCGCCACTAGCGGTACCATGCCGGGCAATGAGCAGTTCTTC
CASSATSGTMPGNEQFF
>TRBV2|-|-|TRBJ2-1
TGTGCCAGCAGTATCCGGGGGTACAATGAGCAGTTCTTC
CASSIRGYNEQFF
>TRBV13|-|TRBD1|TRBJ2-5
TGTGCCAGCAGCTTAGCCTGGGACAGGGCAGGAGAGACCCAGTACTTC
CASSLAWDRAGETQYF
>TRBV12-3/TRBV12-4|-|-|TRBJ1-1
TGTGCCAGCAAAACGGGCACTGAAGCTTTCTTT
CASKTGTEAFF
>TRBV28|-|TRBD1|TRBJ2-4
TGTGCCAGCAGTTGGACAGGGGGCAGTGACATTCAGTACTTC
CASSWTGGSDIQYF
>TRBV28|few|-|TRBJ2-7
TGTGCCAGCAGTTTTCAAGACGGGACCTACGAGCAGTACTTC
CASSFQDGTYEQYF
>TRBV19|-|TRBD1|TRBJ1-1
TGTGCCAGTAAAACGCAGGGGGCCGGAACTGAAGCTTTCTTT
CASKTQGAGTEAFF
>TRBV7-2|-|-|TRBJ1-5
TGTGCCAGCAGCCAGGCCCCCAATCAGCCCCAGCATTTT
CASSQAPNQPQHF
>TRBV4-2|once|-|TRBJ1-4
TGTGCCAGCAGCCATAATATAATCTACCGAGGGGAAAAACTGTTTTTT
CASSHNIIYRGEKLFF
>TRBV2|-|TRBD2|TRBJ2-2
TGTGCCAGCACCTGGGACGGGGGGTCCGGGGAGCTGTTTTTT
CASTWDGGSGELFF
>TRBV5-1|-|-|TRBJ1-1
TGCGCCAGCAGCTCGGGGAATCAGAACACTGAAGCTTTCTTT
CASSSGNQNTEAFF
>TRBV3-1/TRBV3-2|-|TRBD2|TRBJ2-2
TGTGCCAGCAGCCTCCTCAGCGGGGGGGCGCGTGGCGGGGAGCTGTTTTTT
CASSLLSGGARGGELFF
>TRBV5-8|-|TRBD2|TRBJ2-3
TGTGCCAGCAGCTTGGCGAGACTAGCGGGGGGGCCCGATACGCAGTATTTT
CASSLARLAGGPDTQYF
>TRBV29-1|-|TRBD1|TRBJ1-2
TGCAGCGTTGGACAGGGAAATGGCTACACCTTC
CSVGQGNGYTF
>TRBV6-6|-|-|TRBJ1-6
TGTGCCAGCAGTAACACAGGGAATTCACCCCTCCACTTT
CASSNTGNSPLHF
>TRBV29-1|-|-|TRBJ1-2
TGCAGCGCAACAAGAGGAGGGGATGGCTACACCTTC
CSATRGGDGYTF
>TRBV30|-|TRBD1|TRBJ1-2
TGTGCCTGGAACCTCAGGGGGGACTATGGCTACACCTTC
CAWNLRGDYGYTF
>TRBV10-3|-|TRBD1|TRBJ2-5
TGTGCCATCAGTGCCTCACAGGGGGCGGTCGAAGAGACCCAGTACTTC
CAISASQGAVEETQYF
>TRBV6-5|-|-|TRBJ2-5
TGTGCCAGCAGTTACTCCGGGGGGCTGGAGACCCAGTACTTC
CASSYSGGLETQYF
>TRBV9|-|-|TRBJ2-3
TGTGCCAGCAGCGCGGGGACTTCCGGGTACACAGATACGCAGTATTTT
CASSAGTSGYTDTQYF
>TRBV6-5|-|-|TRBJ2-7
TGTGCCAGCAGTTACTCGCCCGGCCAGGGGCCCTACGAGCAGTACTTC
CASSYSPGQGPYEQYF
>TRBV2|once|TRBD2|TRBJ2-1
TGTGCCAGCAGTGAGGGGACTAGCGGACCGCGGGAGCAGTTCTTC
CASSEGTSGPREQFF
>TRBV9|-|-|TRBJ2-2
TGTGCCAGCAGCCGGGATACCGGGGAGCTGTTTTTT
CASSRDTGELFF
>TRBV10-3|-|-|TRBJ2-7
TGTGCCATCAGTGGCGGATACGAGCAGTACTTC
CAISGGYEQYF
>TRBV9|-|TRBD2|TRBJ2-2
TGTGCCAGCAGCGCCACTAGCGCCGCGAACACCGGGGAGCTGTTTTTT
CASSATSAANTGELFF
>TRBV5-1|once|-|TRBJ2-7
TGCGCCAGCAGCTTGGAGCCCGACATCTACGAGCAGTACTTC
CASSLEPDIYEQYF
>TRBV28|-|-|TRBJ2-2
TGTGCCAGCAGTCCCGGACACGGGGAGCTGTTTTTT
CASSPGHGELFF
>TRBV2|-|-|TRBJ2-1
TGTGCCAGCAGTGAGACGGCAGGTGCGTTCTTC
CASSETAGAFF
>TRBV6-1|-|-|TRBJ2-7
TGTGCCAGCAGTGATGTTATCGGGCGGAGGGAGCAGTACTTC
CASSDVIGRREQYF
>TRBV5-1|few|-|TRBJ1-6
TGCGCCAGCAGCTTGGACGGGAGAGGGGTCAATTCACCCCTCCACTTT
CASSLDGRGVNSPLHF
>TRBV7-2|-|TRBD1|TRBJ2-1
TGTGCCAGCAGCTCGACAGGGGGGCAGTTCTTC
CASSSTGGQFF
>TRBV5-5|-|TRBD1|TRBJ1-2
TGTGCCAGCAGCTTCACAGGGGGCGGACGTTATGGCTACACCTTC
CASSFTGGGRYGYTF
>TRBV19|-|TRBD1|TRBJ1-2
TGTGCCAGTAGTATTGGGCTTTCCGGAGGGGGCGCTGGGGGCTACACCTTC
CASSIGLSGGGAGGYTF
>TRBV19|-|TRBD1|TRBJ1-1
TGTGCCAGTAGTATTAGGGGGACAGATCCGAACACTGAAGCTTTCTTT
CASSIRGTDPNTEAFF
>TRBV11-2|-|-|TRBJ2-1
TGTGCCAGCAACTTGGGGGGTTTCAATGAGCAGTTCTTC
CASNLGGFNEQFF
>TRBV3-1/TRBV3-2|-|-|TRBJ1-3
TGTGCCAGCAGCCAAGAGGGGAAGACAGCCTTGTCTGGAAACACCATATATTTT
CASSQEGKTALSGNTIYF
>TRBV19|once|-|TRBJ1-1
TGTGCCAGTATTAACAGTTTCGTGGGCACTGAAGCTTTCTTT
CASINSFVGTEAFF
>TRBV6-6|-|TRBD2|TRBJ2-5
TGTGCCAGCAGGGAATCGGGACTAGCGGAGACCCAGTACTTC
CASRESGLAETQYF
>TRBV4-1|-|TRBD1|TRBJ1-1
TGCGCCAGCAGCCAAAAGGGGACAGGGAGTACTGAAGCTTTCTTT
CASSQKGTGSTEAFF
>TRBV4-1|-|TRBD1|TRBJ1-2
TGCGCCAGCAGCCGGACAGGGGGCTGGTATGGCTACACCTTC
CASSRTGGWYGYTF
>TRBV7-9|-|TRBD2|TRBJ2-1
TGTGCCAGCAGCCCTTGGGCAGGGCTAGCGGGGTTTGAGCAGTTCTTC
CASSPWAGLAGFEQFF
>TRBV11-3|-|TRBD1|TRBJ2-7
TGTGCCAGCAGCGGACGGGACAGACCCTACGAGCAGTACTTC
CASSGRDRPYEQYF
>TRBV19|-|-|TRBJ1-1
TGTGCCAGTAGTATACGGCAGGGCTTAAACACTGAAGCTTTCTTT
CASSIRQGLNTEAFF
>TRBV18|-|-|TRBJ2-5
TGTGCCAGCTCGCGAACGACAGATCAAGAGACCCAGTACTTC
CASSRTTDQETQYF
>TRBV10-3|once|-|TRBJ2-3
TGTGCCATCATGCGTGCGGGGGCCGAACCCGATACGCAGTATTTT
CAIMRAGAEPDTQYF
>TRBV12-5|once|-|TRBJ1-6
TGTGCTAGTGGTTTCCCCCCCCTGGCCCTGAGGTATTCACCCCTCCACTTT
CASGFPPLALRYSPLHF